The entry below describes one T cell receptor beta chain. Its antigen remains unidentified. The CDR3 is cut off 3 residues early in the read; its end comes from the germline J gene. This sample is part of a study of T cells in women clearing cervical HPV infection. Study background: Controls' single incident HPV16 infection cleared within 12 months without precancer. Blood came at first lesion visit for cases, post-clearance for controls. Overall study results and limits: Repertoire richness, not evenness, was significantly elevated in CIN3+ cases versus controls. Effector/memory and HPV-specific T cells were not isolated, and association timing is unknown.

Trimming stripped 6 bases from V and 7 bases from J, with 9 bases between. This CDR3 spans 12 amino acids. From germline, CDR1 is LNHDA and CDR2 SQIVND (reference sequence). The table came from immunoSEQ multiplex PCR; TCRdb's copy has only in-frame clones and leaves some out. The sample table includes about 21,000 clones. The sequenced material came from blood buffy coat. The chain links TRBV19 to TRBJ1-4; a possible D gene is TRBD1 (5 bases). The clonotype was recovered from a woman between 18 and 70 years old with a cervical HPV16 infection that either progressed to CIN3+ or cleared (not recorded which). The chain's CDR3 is CASRDTGEKLFF. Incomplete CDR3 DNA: TGTGCCAGTAGGGACACGGGTGAAAAA.